Below, 7 T cell receptor beta chains from the same sample are listed, as sequenced in a study of long-term antiretroviral therapy in people with HIV. Researchers ran immunoSEQ v3.0 at survey level. Method: immunoSEQ multiplex PCR; TCRdb's copy keeps in-frame clones and lacks some. The table has about 19,000 clones, roughly 79% seen once. The sequencing here drew on unsorted PBMCs, taken 2.2 years after starting antiretroviral therapy. All receptors derive from a man over 45 with HIV.

The rearrangement joins TRBV2 to TRBJ2-1; 11 positions match TRBD2. In germline, CDR1 is SNHLY, CDR2 FYNNEI. J was trimmed by 8 bases and V by 6 bases; bases with no gene match: 9. This CDR3 has 15 residues. In DNA, the CDR3 is TGTGCCAGCAGCGGGCTAGCGGGAGGATTCGATGAGCAGTTCTTC. This translates into CASSGLAGGFDEQFF.

J is TRBJ2-7 and V is TRBV12-2; the D call TRBD1 from the table was never checked on the DNA. TRBV12-2 is a pseudogene segment. The CDR3 totals 15 residues. CDR3 nucleotides: TGTGCAAGTCGCTTACGAGGGGGTCGCTCCTACGAGCAGTACTTC. Translating gives CASRLRGGRSYEQYF.

The V gene is TRBV28, the J gene TRBJ2-7; D not resolved. V was cut by 6 bases and J by 7 bases, with 10 bases left in between. This CDR3 spans 11 amino acids. CDR1 MDHEN and CDR2 SYDVKM come from the germline V gene. The CDR3 coding sequence is TGTGCCAGCAGCCTCCTATGGGAGCAGTACTTC. Its protein is CASSLLWEQYF.

The chain uses TRBV7-9 and TRBJ1-1; tentative D call: TRBD1 (5 bases). Germline V gene data show CDR1 as SEHNR and CDR2 as FQNEAQ (reference sequence). Trimming left V 7 bases short and J 1 base short, with 13 bases between. This CDR3 has 14 amino acids. CDR3 amino acids: CASTLDGGNTEAFF. The CDR3 DNA is TGTGCCAGCACCCTCGACGGGGGGAACACTGAAGCTTTCTTT.

The V call is TRBV6-5, the J call TRBJ2-3; D remains ambiguous. CDR1 MNHEY and CDR2 SVGAGI come from the germline V gene. The CDR3 spans 11 residues. Trimming removed 7 bases from V and 4 bases from J, with 6 bases in between. The CDR3 DNA sequence: TGTGCCAGCAAGAGTGCAGATACGCAGTATTTT. Protein product: CASKSADTQYF.

The chain employs TRBV6-1 and TRBJ1-6, with a tentative D call TRBD1 (6 bases). Between the trimmed V and J ends, which lost 7 bases and 11 bases, there was a span of 12 bases. The V gene's germline CDR1 is MNHNS and CDR2 SASEGT. The CDR3 sequence is 12 residues long. For the CDR3, the DNA is TGTGCCAGCAACCACAGGGAGGCACCCCTCCACTTT. Its protein product is CASNHREAPLHF.

The chain has TRBV28 and TRBJ1-2, with 9 bases aligning to TRBD1. The CDR3 is made up of 12 amino acids. Germline CDR1 MDHEN, CDR2 SYDVKM. The V and J ends lost 7 bases and 13 bases, in that order; junction bases with no gene match: 10. The CDR3 bases are TGTGCCAGCACTGTGAGGACAGGGGTAGCCACCTTC. Protein: CASTVRTGVATF.